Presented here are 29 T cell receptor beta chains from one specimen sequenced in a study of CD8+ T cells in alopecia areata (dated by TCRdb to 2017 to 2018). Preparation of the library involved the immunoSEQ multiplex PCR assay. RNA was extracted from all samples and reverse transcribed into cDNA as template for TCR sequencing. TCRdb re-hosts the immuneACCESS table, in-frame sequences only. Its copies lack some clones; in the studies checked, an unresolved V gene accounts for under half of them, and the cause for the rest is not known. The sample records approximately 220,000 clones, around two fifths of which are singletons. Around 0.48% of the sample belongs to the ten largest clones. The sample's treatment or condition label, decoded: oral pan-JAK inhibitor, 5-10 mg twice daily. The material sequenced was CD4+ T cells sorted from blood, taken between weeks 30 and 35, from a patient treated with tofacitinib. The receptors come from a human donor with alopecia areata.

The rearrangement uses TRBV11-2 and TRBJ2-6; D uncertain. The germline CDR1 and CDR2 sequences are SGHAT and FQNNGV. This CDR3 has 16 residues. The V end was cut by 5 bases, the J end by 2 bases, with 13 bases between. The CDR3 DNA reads TGTGCCAGCAGCCCCTCCCCTAGGGCTGGGGCCAACGTCCTGACTTTC. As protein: CASSPSPRAGANVLTF.

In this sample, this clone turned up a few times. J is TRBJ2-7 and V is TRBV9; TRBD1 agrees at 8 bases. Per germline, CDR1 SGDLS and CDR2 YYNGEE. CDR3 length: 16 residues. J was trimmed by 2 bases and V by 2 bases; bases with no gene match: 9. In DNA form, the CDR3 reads TGTGCCAGCAGCGTGGATCACGGACAGGGAACCTACGAGCAGTACTTC. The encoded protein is CASSVDHGQGTYEQYF.

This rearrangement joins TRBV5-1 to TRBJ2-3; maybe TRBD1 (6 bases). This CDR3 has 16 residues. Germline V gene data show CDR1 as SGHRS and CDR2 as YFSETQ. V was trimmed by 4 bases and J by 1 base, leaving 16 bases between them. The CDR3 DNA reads TGCGCCAGCAGCCTTTTCTCGGGACACGGCACAGATACGCAGTATTTT. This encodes CASSLFSGHGTDTQYF.

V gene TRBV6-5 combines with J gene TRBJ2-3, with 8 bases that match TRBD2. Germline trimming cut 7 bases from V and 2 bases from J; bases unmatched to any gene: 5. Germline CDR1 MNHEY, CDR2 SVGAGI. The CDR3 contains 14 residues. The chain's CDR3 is CASNAGGSTDTQYF. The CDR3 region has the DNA TGTGCCAGCAATGCGGGGGGATCCACAGATACGCAGTATTTT.

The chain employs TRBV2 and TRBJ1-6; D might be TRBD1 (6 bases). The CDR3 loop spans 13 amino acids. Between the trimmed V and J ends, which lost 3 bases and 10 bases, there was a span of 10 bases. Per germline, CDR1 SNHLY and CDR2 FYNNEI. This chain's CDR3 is CASSDYQGSPLHF. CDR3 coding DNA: TGTGCCAGCAGTGACTATCAGGGGTCACCCCTCCACTTT.

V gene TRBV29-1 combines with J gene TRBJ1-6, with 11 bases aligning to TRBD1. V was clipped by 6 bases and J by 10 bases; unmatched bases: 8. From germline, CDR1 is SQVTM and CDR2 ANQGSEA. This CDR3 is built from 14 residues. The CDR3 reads CSVAQGQGESPLHF. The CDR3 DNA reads TGCAGCGTCGCCCAGGGACAGGGGGAATCACCCCTCCACTTT.

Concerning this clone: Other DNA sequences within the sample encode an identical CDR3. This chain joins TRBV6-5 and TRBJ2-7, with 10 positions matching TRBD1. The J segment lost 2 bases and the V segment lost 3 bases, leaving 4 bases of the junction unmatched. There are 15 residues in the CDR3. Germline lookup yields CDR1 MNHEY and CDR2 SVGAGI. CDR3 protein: CASSYRGQGAYEQYF. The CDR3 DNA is TGTGCCAGCAGTTATAGAGGACAGGGGGCCTACGAGCAGTACTTC.

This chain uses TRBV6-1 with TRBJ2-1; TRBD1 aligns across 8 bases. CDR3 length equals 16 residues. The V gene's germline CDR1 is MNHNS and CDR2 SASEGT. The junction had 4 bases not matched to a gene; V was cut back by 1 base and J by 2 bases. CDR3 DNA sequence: TGTGCCAGCAGTGAAGTAGGCAGGGGGCCCTACAATGAGCAGTTCTTC. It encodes CASSEVGRGPYNEQFF.

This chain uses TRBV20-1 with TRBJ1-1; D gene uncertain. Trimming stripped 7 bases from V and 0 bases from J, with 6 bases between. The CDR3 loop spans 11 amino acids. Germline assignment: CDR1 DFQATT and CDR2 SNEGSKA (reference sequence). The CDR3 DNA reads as TGCAGTGTTATACTGAACACTGAAGCTTTCTTT. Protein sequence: CSVILNTEAFF.

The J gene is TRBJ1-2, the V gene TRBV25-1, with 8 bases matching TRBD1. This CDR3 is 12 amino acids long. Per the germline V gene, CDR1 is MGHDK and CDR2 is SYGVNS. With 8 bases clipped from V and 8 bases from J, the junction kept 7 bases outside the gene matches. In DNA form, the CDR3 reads TGTGCCAGCCAACCGACAGGGGAAGGCTACACCTTC. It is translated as CASQPTGEGYTF.

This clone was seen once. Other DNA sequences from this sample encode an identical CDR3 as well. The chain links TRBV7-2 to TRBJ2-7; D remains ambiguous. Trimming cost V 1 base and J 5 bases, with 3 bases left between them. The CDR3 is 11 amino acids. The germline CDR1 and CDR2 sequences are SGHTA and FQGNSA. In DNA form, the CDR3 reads TGTGCCAGCAGCTTAGTCGACGAGCAGTACTTC. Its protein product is CASSLVDEQYF.

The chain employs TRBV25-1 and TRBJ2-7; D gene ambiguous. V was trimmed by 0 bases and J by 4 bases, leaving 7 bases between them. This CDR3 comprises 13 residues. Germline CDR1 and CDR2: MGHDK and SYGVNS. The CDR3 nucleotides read TGTGCCAGCAGTGAATATAAGGGATACGAGCAGTACTTC. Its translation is CASSEYKGYEQYF.

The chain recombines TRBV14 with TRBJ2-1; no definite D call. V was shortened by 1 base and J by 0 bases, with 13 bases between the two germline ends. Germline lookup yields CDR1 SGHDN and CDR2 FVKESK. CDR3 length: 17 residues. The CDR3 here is CASSQVPTWSSYNEQFF. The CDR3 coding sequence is TGTGCCAGCAGCCAAGTCCCAACATGGAGCTCCTACAATGAGCAGTTCTTC.

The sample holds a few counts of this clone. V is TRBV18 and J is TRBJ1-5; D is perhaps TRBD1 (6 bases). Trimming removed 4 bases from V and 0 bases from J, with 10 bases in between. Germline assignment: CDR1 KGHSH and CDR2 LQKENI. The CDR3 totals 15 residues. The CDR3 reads CASSRTANSNQPQHF. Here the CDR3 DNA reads TGTGCCAGCTCACGGACAGCTAATAGCAATCAGCCCCAGCATTTT.

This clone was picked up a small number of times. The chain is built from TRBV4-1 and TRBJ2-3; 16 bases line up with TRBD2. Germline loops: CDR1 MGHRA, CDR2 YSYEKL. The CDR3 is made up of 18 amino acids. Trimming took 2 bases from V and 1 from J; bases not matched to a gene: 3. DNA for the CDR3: TGCGCCAGCAGCCAACCGGGACTAGCGGGAGGGGGCACAGATACGCAGTATTTT. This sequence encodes CASSQPGLAGGGTDTQYF.

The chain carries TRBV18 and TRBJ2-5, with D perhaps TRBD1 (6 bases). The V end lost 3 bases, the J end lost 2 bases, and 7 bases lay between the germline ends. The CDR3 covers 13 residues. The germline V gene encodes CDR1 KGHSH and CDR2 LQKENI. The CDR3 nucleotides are TGTGCCAGCTCACCGGGACATCAAGAGACCCAGTACTTC. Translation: CASSPGHQETQYF.

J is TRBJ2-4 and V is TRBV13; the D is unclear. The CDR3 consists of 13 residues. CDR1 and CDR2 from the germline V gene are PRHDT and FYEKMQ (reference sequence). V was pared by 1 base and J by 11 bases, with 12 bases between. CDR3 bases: TGTGCCAGCAGCTTAGCCGGATTTGGCGTTCAGTACTTC. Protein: CASSLAGFGVQYF.

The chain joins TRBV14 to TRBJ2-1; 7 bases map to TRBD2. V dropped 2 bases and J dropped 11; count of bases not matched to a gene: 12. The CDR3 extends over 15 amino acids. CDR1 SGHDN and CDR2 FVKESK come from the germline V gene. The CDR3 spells CASSQFGTTLYQQFF. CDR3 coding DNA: TGTGCCAGCAGCCAATTTGGGACTACCCTTTATCAGCAGTTCTTC.

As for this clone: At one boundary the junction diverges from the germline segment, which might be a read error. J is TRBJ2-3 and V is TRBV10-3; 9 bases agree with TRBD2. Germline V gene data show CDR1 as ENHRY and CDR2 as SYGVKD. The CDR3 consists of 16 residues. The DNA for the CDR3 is TGTGCCAGCAGTCCCCAAAAGCGGGGGGGCACAGATACGCAGTATTTT. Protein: CASSPQKRGGTDTQYF.

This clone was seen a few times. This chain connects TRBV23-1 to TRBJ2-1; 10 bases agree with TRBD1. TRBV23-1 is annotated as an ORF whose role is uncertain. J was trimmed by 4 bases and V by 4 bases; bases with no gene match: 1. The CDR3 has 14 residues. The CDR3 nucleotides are TGCGCCAGCAGTCGACAGGGGGCTTACAATGAGCAGTTCTTC. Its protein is CASSRQGAYNEQFF.

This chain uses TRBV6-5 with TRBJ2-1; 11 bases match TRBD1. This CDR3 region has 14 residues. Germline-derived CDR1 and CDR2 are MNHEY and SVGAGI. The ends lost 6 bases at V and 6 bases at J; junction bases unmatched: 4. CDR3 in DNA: TGTGCCAGCAGCGGGACAGGGGGAATCAATGAGCAGTTCTTC. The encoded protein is CASSGTGGINEQFF.

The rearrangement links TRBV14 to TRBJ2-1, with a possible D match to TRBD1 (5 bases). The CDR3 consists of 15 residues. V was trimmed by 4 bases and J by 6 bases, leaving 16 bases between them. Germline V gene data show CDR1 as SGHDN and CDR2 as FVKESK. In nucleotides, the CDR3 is TGTGCCAGCAGCCGATCTAGGAAGGGGCTCAATGAGCAGTTCTTC. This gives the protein CASSRSRKGLNEQFF.

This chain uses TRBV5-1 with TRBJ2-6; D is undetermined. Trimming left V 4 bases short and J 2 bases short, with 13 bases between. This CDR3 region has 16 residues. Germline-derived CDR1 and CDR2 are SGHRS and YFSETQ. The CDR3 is CASSVAVGTGANVLTF. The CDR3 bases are TGCGCCAGCAGCGTTGCTGTAGGAACTGGGGCCAACGTCCTGACTTTC.

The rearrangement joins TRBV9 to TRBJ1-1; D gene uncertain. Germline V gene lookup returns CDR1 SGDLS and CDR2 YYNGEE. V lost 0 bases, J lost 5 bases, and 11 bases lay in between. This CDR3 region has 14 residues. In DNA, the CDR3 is TGTGCCAGCAGCGTAGAGATGGAGCCGACTGAAGCTTTCTTT. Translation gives CASSVEMEPTEAFF.

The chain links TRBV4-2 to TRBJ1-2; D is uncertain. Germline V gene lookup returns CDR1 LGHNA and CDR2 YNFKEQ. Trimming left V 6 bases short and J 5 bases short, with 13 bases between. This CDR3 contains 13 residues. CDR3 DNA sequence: TGTGCCAGCAGAGAACCCCCGGCTTATGGCTACACCTTC. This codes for CASREPPAYGYTF.

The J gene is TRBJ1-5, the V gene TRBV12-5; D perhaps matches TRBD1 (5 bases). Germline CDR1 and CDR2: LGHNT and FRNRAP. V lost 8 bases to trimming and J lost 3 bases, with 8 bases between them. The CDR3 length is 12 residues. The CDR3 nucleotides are TGTGCTAGTTCAGGGCTCAATCAGCCCCAGCATTTT. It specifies CASSGLNQPQHF. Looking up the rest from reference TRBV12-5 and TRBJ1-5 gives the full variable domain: DARVTQTPRHKVTEMGQEVTMRCQPILGHNTVFWYRQTMMQGLELLAYFRNRAPLDDSGMPKDRFSAEMPDATLATLKIQPSEPRDSAVYFCASSGLNQPQHFGDGTRLSIL.

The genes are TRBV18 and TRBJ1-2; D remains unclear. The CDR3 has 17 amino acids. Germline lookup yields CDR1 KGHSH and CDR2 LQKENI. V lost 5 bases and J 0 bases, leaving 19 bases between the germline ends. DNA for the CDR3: TGTGCCAGCTCAACTTTGTCAGGTTCGCTCGCTAACTATGGCTACACCTTC. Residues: CASSTLSGSLANYGYTF.

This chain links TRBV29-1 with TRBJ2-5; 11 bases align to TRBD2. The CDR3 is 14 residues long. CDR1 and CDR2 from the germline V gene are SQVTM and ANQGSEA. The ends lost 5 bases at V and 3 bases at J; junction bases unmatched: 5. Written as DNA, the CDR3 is TGCAGCGTTCTCCCGGGACTAGCGGAAGAGACCCAGTACTTC. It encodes CSVLPGLAEETQYF.

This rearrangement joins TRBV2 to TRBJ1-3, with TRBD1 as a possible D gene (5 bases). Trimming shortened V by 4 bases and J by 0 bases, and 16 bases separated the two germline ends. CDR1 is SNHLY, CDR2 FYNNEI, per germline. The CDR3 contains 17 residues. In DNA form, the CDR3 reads TGTGCCAGCAGTGTCATAGGGGACCGATCCTCTGGAAACACCATATATTTT. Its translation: CASSVIGDRSSGNTIYF.